This TCR beta chain was observed in a study of Ad26.COV2.S vaccination and SARS-CoV-2 variants (dated by TCRdb to the early 2020s). About the full investigation: Vaccine-arm donors were drawn from COV1001, a multicentre, randomized, double-blind, placebo-controlled phase I-IIa trial of Ad26.COV2.S in healthy adults. Throughout the experiments and outcome assessment, investigators stayed blinded to trial group allocation. The TCR-sequenced set comprised around 30 samples: about 19 Ad26.COV2.S vaccine recipients, 5 placebo recipients and 8 SARS-CoV-2 convalescent individuals. Ad26.COV2.S was given intramuscularly at 5x10^10 or 1x10^11 viral particles, as a single shot or as two shots 56 days apart. Trial participants were randomized into five groups of five: low-dose or high-dose Ad26.COV2.S given once or twice, or placebo on both occasions. TCRbeta repertoire sequencing served as the tool for gauging how specific and how broad the SARS-CoV-2-reactive T cell receptors were following Ad26.COV2.S vaccination.

As concerns this clone: Its specific antigen is unknown. Per-base qualities were not stored, and no clone one base away is much larger.

The immunoSEQ Assay was used to sequence TCRbeta CDR3 regions. After extraction, genomic DNA underwent amplification by bias-controlled multiplex PCR, followed by high-throughput sequencing. Per the original workflow: To quantify the absolute abundance of every unique TCRbeta CDR3 region, sequences were collapsed and filtered. T cell fraction was estimated by normalizing TCRbeta template counts to usable DNA, which was measured by amplifying reference genes present in all nucleated cells. Repertoire TCRs were annotated as SARS-CoV-2-specific when V gene, CDR3 amino acid sequence and J gene were exactly matched to a known reactive TCR set. The reference SARS-CoV-2 TCR set was obtained from MIRA and was filtered for enrichment in COVID-19-positive ImmuneCODE repertoires, whereby public or cross-reactive TCRs were removed. Based on the MIRA antigens, annotated TCRs were further analysed at the level of specific ORF or position within ORF. Breadth was defined as the number of annotated unique rearrangements divided by the total number of unique productive rearrangements, and depth was defined as the summed frequency of the annotated unique rearrangements. Two-sided Wilcoxon rank-sum tests were applied when comparing TCR breadth between groups. This is the immuneACCESS table as TCRdb keeps it, with only in-frame sequences that have V and J called. A part of the clones is gone; compared with another copy, unresolved V genes explain less than half, and the rest is unexplained. V, J and clone size reflect that table, while D and trimming were determined from the DNA. The sample table lists approximately 250,000 clones, roughly nine tenths of them with a count of one. The ten biggest clones cover roughly 3% of the sample.

Between the V and J ends, shortened by 5 bases and 3 bases respectively, the junction contains 19 bases. The cysteine opens and the phenylalanine closes a CDR3 of 16 amino acids. Of all the DNA, just the CDR3 is kept, 48 bases in frame from base 1. For CDR1 and CDR2, the germline V gene lists SGHTA and FQGNSA. Broader findings and caveats from the paper: Non-spike TCR breadth was comparable between vaccine and placebo recipients, consistent with the vaccine containing only spike. The study lacked the statistical power to compare responses across vaccine doses or regimens. After vaccination, substantial breadth of spike-specific CD8+ and CD4+ T cell responses was reported. According to the authors, total T cell responses may have been underestimated by the TCR breadth and depth analyses. Ad26.COV2.S recipients had higher spike-specific TCR breadth than placebo recipients (P = 0.0014).

The sample's treatment or condition label is to be understood as: roughly 19 received Ad26.COV2.S at low or high dose, single or two shots; roughly five received placebo; per-sample allocation not given. Repertoires of vaccine and placebo recipients were sequenced from samples collected on day 63 after the first injection. Cohort 1b enrolled roughly 25 adults aged 18-55 years at a single site in Boston, USA, between 29 July and 7 August 2020. Ad26.COV2.S consisted of a replication-incompetent adenovirus type 26 vector by which a prefusion-stabilized SARS-CoV-2 spike protein from the original Wuhan strain was expressed.

The material sequenced was peripheral blood, taken in a trial of Ad26.COV2.S vaccine versus placebo. The clonotype comes from a person between 18 and 59 years old who received the Ad26.COV2.S COVID-19 vaccine or a placebo. The chain is made from TRBV7-2 and TRBJ1-1, with a weak D call of TRBD1 (5 bases match). At the DNA level, the sequence is TGTGCCAGCAGCACTAAAAACGGGGGTGGGTACACTGAAGCTTTCTTT. This translates into CASSTKNGGGYTEAFF.